These 2 T cell receptor beta chains share one sample of origin, sequenced in a study of cytomegalovirus exposure and HLA in healthy donors. PCR was performed using 60 Vbeta and 13 Jbeta primers. Measured with immunoSEQ multiplex PCR; TCRdb has only the in-frame clones, and not every one. This sample has about 150,000 clones, with roughly 78% found just once. Sequenced input: PBMCs. These receptors were taken from a man aged 50-60 years in good health and CMV-seropositive.

The chain has TRBV29-1 and TRBJ2-5, with D uncertain. The J call may be mistaken, given a closer DNA end match to TRBJ2-7. The CDR3 spans 14 residues. Germline CDR1 reads SQVTM; CDR2 reads ANQGSEA. The DNA of the CDR3 is TGCAGCGTTGTGTTAACGGGTGTCCCCTACGAGCAGTACTTC. This encodes CSVVLTGVPYEQYF.

This chain connects TRBV6-1 to TRBJ1-1, with a possible D match to TRBD1 (5 bases). This CDR3 comprises 14 residues. V was trimmed by 0 bases and J by 2 bases, leaving 7 bases between them. Germline V lookup: CDR1 MNHNS, CDR2 SASEGT. DNA for the CDR3: TGTGCCAGCAGTGAAGCGAGGACAAACACTGAAGCTTTCTTT. It yields the protein CASSEARTNTEAFF.